This T cell receptor beta chain was identified in a study of T cells in Graves' hyperthyroidism and ophthalmopathy. Amplified regions were TCR beta CDR3 sequences from RNA transcripts. TCR CDR3 underwent first-round RT-PCR with the HTBI primer set. Each CDR3 protein is one row after TCRdb ran MiXCR on the multiplex PCR reads. The repertoire consists of approximately 560,000 distinct CDR3 sequences, with around 45% occurring once and the leading ten covering approximately 8.2%. The clonotype was recovered from a woman aged 18-35 years with Graves' hyperthyroidism. The source material was peripheral blood or thyroid tissue (not recorded which).

CDR3 DNA: TGCGCCAGCAGCTTGAGGGGGGATAATGAAAAACTGTTTTTT. Translated, it gives CASSLRGDNEKLFF. This chain links TRBV5-1 with TRBJ1-4, with a tentative D call TRBD1 (6 bases). Per the germline V gene, CDR1 is SGHRS and CDR2 is YFSETQ. This CDR3 has 14 residues. The germline V and J ends were trimmed by 1 base and 4 bases, with 8 bases remaining between them.